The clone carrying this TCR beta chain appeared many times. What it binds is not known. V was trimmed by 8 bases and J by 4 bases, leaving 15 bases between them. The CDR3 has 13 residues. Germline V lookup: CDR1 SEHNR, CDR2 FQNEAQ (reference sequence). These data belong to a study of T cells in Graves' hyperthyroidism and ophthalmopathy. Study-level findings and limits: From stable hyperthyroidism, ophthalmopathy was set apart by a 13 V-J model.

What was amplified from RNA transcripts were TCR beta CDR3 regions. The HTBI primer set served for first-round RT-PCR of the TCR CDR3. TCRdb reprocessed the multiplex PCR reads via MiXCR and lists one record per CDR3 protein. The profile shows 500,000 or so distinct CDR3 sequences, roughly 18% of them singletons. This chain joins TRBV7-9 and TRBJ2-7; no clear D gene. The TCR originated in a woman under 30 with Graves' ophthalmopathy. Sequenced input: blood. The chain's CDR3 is CASSPRTGYEQYF. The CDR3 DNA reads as TGTGCCAGCTCACCACGGACCGGATACGAGCAGTACTTC.